This T cell receptor (beta chain) was obtained from a study of blood T cell repertoires in COVID-19. The participants were between roughly 18 and 100 years old and came from some 23 US areas. Methods used by the authors: Estimates of nucleated cell counts were drawn from the amplification of reference gene primers. Sequencing was performed with immunoSEQ multiplex PCR; in TCRdb, only in-frame clones are kept and a portion is missing. The DNA was the basis for D and trimming; V, J and clone size are from that table. The sample yields 320,000 or so clones, about nine tenths seen once. V lost 3 bases, J lost 4 bases, and 3 bases stayed unmatched. This CDR3 comprises 14 residues. CDR1 and CDR2 from the germline V gene are SEHNR and FQNEAQ (reference sequence).

What was sequenced was PBMCs or T cells enriched from blood (not recorded which). The clonotype was recovered from a man aged 55 to 69 who had recovered from COVID-19. V and J are TRBV7-9 and TRBJ2-7; TRBD2 agrees at 10 bases. CDR3 DNA sequence: TGTGCCAGCAGCTTTTGGACTAGCGGTTACGAGCAGTACTTC. It translates to CASSFWTSGYEQYF.